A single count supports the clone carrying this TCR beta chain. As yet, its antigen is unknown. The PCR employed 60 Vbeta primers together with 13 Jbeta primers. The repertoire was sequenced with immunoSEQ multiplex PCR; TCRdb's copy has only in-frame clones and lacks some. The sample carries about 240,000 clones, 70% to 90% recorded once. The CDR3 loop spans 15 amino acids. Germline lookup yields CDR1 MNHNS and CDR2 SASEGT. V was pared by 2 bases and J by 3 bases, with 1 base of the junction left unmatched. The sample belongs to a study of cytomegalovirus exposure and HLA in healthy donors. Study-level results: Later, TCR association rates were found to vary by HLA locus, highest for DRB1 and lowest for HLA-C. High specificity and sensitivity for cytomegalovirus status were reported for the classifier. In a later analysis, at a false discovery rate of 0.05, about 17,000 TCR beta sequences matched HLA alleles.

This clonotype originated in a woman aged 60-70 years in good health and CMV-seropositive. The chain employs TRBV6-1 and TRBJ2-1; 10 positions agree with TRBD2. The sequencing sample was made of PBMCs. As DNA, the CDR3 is TGTGCCAGCAGTGAACTAGCGGGAGTCTACAATGAGCAGTTCTTC. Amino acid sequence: CASSELAGVYNEQFF.